The TCR beta chain described here comes from a study of CD8 T cells in ankylosing spondylitis. One entry per CDR3 protein results from TCRdb running MiXCR on the 5' RACE reads. The repertoire holds about 160,000 distinct CDR3 sequences, with around 8.9% as singletons. A remark on this clonotype: Its antigen is as yet unknown.

Overall study results and limits: Clones tied to disease were said to be significantly enriched in matched ankylosing spondylitis synovial fluid.

The sequence was collected from a female donor with ankylosing spondylitis or in good health (not recorded which). The sequenced material came from blood, either unsorted or a sorted T cell fraction (not recorded which).

The CDR3 coding sequence is TGTGCCAGCAGCCCCCCCAGCGAACAAGAGACCCAGTACTTC. Its translation is CASSPPSEQETQYF. The chain recombines TRBV7-8 with TRBJ2-5; D call uncertain. This CDR3 region has 14 residues. Trimming shortened V by 5 bases and J by 2 bases, and 12 bases separated the two germline ends. Germline-derived CDR1 and CDR2 are SGHVS and FQNEAQ.